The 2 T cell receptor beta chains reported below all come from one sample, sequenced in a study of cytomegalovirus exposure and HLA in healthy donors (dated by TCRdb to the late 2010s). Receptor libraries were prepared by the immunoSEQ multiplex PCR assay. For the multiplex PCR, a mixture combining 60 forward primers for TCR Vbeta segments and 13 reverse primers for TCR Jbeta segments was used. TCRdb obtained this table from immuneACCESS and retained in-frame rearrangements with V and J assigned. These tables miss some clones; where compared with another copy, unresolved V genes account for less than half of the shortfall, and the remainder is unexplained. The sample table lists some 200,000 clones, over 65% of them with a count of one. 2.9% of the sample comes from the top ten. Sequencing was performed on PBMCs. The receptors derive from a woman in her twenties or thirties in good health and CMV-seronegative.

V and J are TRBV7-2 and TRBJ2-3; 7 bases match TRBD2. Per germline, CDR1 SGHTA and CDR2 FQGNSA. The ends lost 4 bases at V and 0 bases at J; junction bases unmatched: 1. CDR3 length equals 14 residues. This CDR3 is CASSWGGSTDTQYF. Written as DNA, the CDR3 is TGTGCCAGCAGCTGGGGGGGGAGCACAGATACGCAGTATTTT.

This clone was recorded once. CDR3 sequence reads: CASSFFPRGRSLYEQYF. Here the CDR3 DNA reads TGTGCCAGCAGCTTCTTCCCCAGGGGCCGCTCCCTTTACGAGCAGTACTTC. The J gene is TRBJ2-7, the V gene TRBV11-2; possible D gene TRBD1, 6 bases. Per germline, CDR1 SGHAT and CDR2 FQNNGV. V lost 3 bases, J lost 4 bases, and 22 bases lay in between. CDR3 size: 17 residues.